These 23 T cell receptor beta chains were sequenced from one sample in a study of blood T cell repertoires in COVID-19 (TCRdb year 2020). Receptor libraries were prepared by the immunoSEQ multiplex PCR assay. Entries here come from immuneACCESS through TCRdb and include only in-frame sequences with V and J called. Some clones fail to appear in such tables; in the studies checked, an unresolved V gene covers under half of the shortfall, and the cause of the remainder is unknown. The sample table contains more than 95,000 clones; only one count was recorded for around 82% of them. The ten largest account for roughly a sixth of the sample. The sequenced material came from peripheral blood. These TCRs come from a man aged 25-45 years with COVID-19, enrolled during active disease.

The J gene is TRBJ2-1, the V gene TRBV9, with D uncertain. CDR1 is SGDLS and CDR2 is YYNGEE in the germline V gene. With 0 bases removed from V and 9 bases from J, the gap between germline ends came to 7 bases. This CDR3 is 12 amino acids long. The CDR3 reads CASSVVSGEQFF. CDR3 sequence (DNA): TGTGCCAGCAGCGTAGTTAGTGGTGAGCAGTTCTTC.

In this sample, this clone turned up once. The rearrangement joins TRBV6-4 to TRBJ1-6, with TRBD1 as a possible D gene (5 bases). The V end lost 6 bases, the J end lost 6 bases, and 12 bases lay between the germline ends. CDR3 size: 14 residues. Germline-derived CDR1 and CDR2 are MRHNA and SNTAGT. DNA for the CDR3: TGTGCCAGCAGCCCGACAGAATCTAATTCACCCCTCCACTTT. It encodes CASSPTESNSPLHF.

The V call is TRBV7-9, the J call TRBJ2-1, with 8 bases identical to TRBD1. With 2 bases clipped from V and 4 bases from J, the junction kept 7 bases outside the gene matches. The CDR3 runs to 16 residues. CDR1 SEHNR and CDR2 FQNEAQ come from the germline V gene (reference sequence). CDR3 sequence reads: CASSLPRTGYYNEQFF. CDR3 bases: TGTGCCAGCAGCTTACCGAGGACAGGGTATTACAATGAGCAGTTCTTC. Full variable domain (outside the CDR3, taken from reference TRBV7-9 and TRBJ2-1): DTGVSQNPRHKITKRGQNVTFRCDPISEHNRLYWYRQTLGQGPEFLTYFQNEAQLEKSRLLSDRFSAERPKGSFSTLEIQRTEQGDSAMYLCASSLPRTGYYNEQFFGPGTRLTVL.

The chain combines TRBV14 with TRBJ2-3; weak D call: TRBD1 (5 bases). From germline, CDR1 is SGHDN and CDR2 FVKESK. The CDR3 is 15 residues long. Trimming took 5 bases from V and 0 from J, leaving 12 bases between them. The CDR3 loop reads CASSFDRSSTDTQYF. DNA for the CDR3: TGTGCCAGCAGCTTCGACAGATCAAGCACAGATACGCAGTATTTT.

This chain links TRBV10-3 with TRBJ1-1; 9 nucleotides match TRBD1. The germline V gene has CDR1 ENHRY and CDR2 SYGVKD. The length of the CDR3 is 15 residues. V lost 2 bases, J lost 6 bases, and 7 bases stayed unmatched. The CDR3 reads CAISEPGQGRAEAFF. The CDR3 bases are TGTGCCATCAGTGAGCCGGGACAGGGTCGGGCTGAAGCTTTCTTT.

This chain uses TRBV2 with TRBJ2-1, with 12 bases lining up with TRBD2. The germline CDR1 and CDR2 sequences are SNHLY and FYNNEI. The CDR3 is made up of 17 amino acids. V shed 4 bases and J 9 bases; nucleotides not matched to a gene: 13. Here the CDR3 DNA reads TGTGCCAGCAGTGTCAGGGCTAGCGGGGGGGTTCAGAGTGAGCAGTTCTTC. Amino acid sequence: CASSVRASGGVQSEQFF.

The rearrangement joins TRBV11-1 to TRBJ2-7, with 8 bases that match TRBD1. Per the germline V gene, CDR1 is SGHAT and CDR2 is FQDESV (reference sequence). V dropped 8 bases and J dropped 4; count of bases not matched to a gene: 10. The CDR3 contains 14 residues. For the CDR3, the DNA is TGTGCCAGCGGGCCGGGGCAGGGGGCATACGAGCAGTACTTC. Amino acid sequence: CASGPGQGAYEQYF. Using reference TRBV11-1 and TRBJ2-7 for the parts outside the CDR3, the full variable domain is EAEVAQSPRYKITEKSQAVAFWCDPISGHATLYWYRQILGQGPELLVQFQDESVVDDSQLPKDRFSAERLKGVDSTLKIQPAELGDSAMYLCASGPGQGAYEQYFGPGTRLTVT.

This clone was counted at least ten times. The J gene is TRBJ1-1, the V gene TRBV27, with 7 positions matching TRBD1. Germline CDR1 and CDR2: MNHEY and SMNVEV (reference sequence). With 6 bases clipped from V and 3 bases from J, the junction kept 1 base outside the gene matches. The CDR3 length is 12 residues. The CDR3 is CASRGQYTEAFF. CDR3 coding DNA: TGTGCCAGCAGGGGACAGTACACTGAAGCTTTCTTT.

The chain links TRBV5-1 to TRBJ2-3; D possibly corresponds to TRBD2 (6 bases). Trimming cost V 3 bases and J 1 base, with 9 bases left between them. The CDR3 has 14 residues. The germline V gene has CDR1 SGHRS and CDR2 YFSETQ. CDR3 loop: CASSSGDGTDTQYF. For the CDR3, the DNA is TGCGCCAGCAGCTCGGGGGACGGCACAGATACGCAGTATTTT.

J is TRBJ1-5 and V is TRBV27; D is uncertain. V was clipped by 5 bases and J by 2 bases, with 13 bases between them. Germline values: CDR1 MNHEY, CDR2 SMNVEV (reference sequence). The CDR3 has 15 amino acids. The DNA of the CDR3 is TGTGCCAGCAGTCTTACTCCCCTGGGCAATCAGCCCCAGCATTTT. It encodes CASSLTPLGNQPQHF.

A single count supports this clone. The rearrangement joins TRBV3-1 (or the pseudogene TRBV3-2) to TRBJ1-3, with D possibly matching TRBD1 (6 bases). Germline V gene sequence: CDR1 LGHDT, CDR2 YNNKEL (reference sequence). V lost 3 bases to trimming and J lost 0 bases, with 12 bases between them. This CDR3 has 16 amino acids. The CDR3, as DNA: TGTGCCAGCAGCCATCGGACAGCAACCTCTGGAAACACCATATATTTT. Its translation: CASSHRTATSGNTIYF.

This clone was detected a few times. The rearrangement links TRBV19 to TRBJ2-2, with D tentatively TRBD1 (6 bases). The CDR3 is 16 residues long. V shed 4 bases and J shed 4 bases, with 16 bases lying between them. Looked up from germline, CDR1 is LNHDA and CDR2 is SQIVND (reference sequence). CDR3: CASSNRQDNPTGELFF. The CDR3 bases are TGTGCCAGTAGTAATAGACAGGACAACCCCACCGGGGAGCTGTTTTTT.

This chain uses TRBV12-2 with TRBJ2-7; TRBD1 was called by the table and not checked on the DNA. TRBV12-2 corresponds to a pseudogene. This CDR3 has 19 amino acids. CDR3 protein: CASRKQTGPSSLNSYEQYF. CDR3 nucleotides: TGTGCAAGTCGCAAGCAGACAGGGCCCTCTTCTTTAAACTCCTACGAGCAGTACTTC.

This clone was observed a few times. The rearrangement links TRBV25-1 to TRBJ1-5, with 9 bases aligning to TRBD1. From germline, CDR1 is MGHDK and CDR2 SYGVNS. The CDR3 loop spans 16 amino acids. J gave up 7 bases and V 3 bases, and 10 bases lay outside the gene matches. The CDR3 DNA sequence: TGTGCCAGCAGTGATTCAGCTGGGACAGGGCAACAGCCCCAGCATTTT. This encodes CASSDSAGTGQQPQHF.

This clone has only a few counts. The genes are TRBV15 and TRBJ1-2; 8 bases fit TRBD1. The ends lost 0 bases at V and 3 bases at J; junction bases unmatched: 6. CDR3 length: 16 residues. Looked up from germline, CDR1 is LNHNV and CDR2 is YYDKDF (reference sequence). CDR3 bases: TGTGCCACCAGCAGAGATTTGGCAGGGGGCCACTATGGCTACACCTTC. It yields the protein CATSRDLAGGHYGYTF.

V and J are TRBV3-1 (or the pseudogene TRBV3-2) and TRBJ2-3; the match to TRBD2 covers 11 bases. CDR3 size: 17 residues. With V trimmed by 1 base and J by 1 base, 4 bases remained unmatched. The germline gives CDR1 LGHDT, CDR2 YNNKEL (reference sequence). Written as DNA, the CDR3 is TGTGCCAGCAGCCAAGGACCGGGACTAGCGGGCACAGATACGCAGTATTTT. Translated, it gives CASSQGPGLAGTDTQYF.

This clone was detected once. V gene TRBV9 combines with J gene TRBJ2-5; the match to TRBD2 covers 13 bases. Germline V gene data show CDR1 as SGDLS and CDR2 as YYNGEE. The CDR3 spans 16 residues. The ends lost 3 bases at V and 1 base at J; junction bases unmatched: 3. The chain's CDR3 is CASSARLAGGQETQYF. CDR3 bases: TGTGCCAGCAGCGCTCGACTAGCGGGAGGCCAAGAGACCCAGTACTTC.

V and J are TRBV5-1 and TRBJ2-3, with D possibly TRBD1 on 6 matching bases. Germline-derived CDR1 and CDR2 are SGHRS and YFSETQ. This CDR3 region has 13 residues. The V end was cut by 5 bases, the J end by 0 bases, with 7 bases between. In DNA, the CDR3 is TGCGCCAGCAGGACAGGTAGCACAGATACGCAGTATTTT. Encoded protein: CASRTGSTDTQYF. Together with reference TRBV5-1 and TRBJ2-3, the CDR3 gives the full variable domain: KAGVTQTPRYLIKTRGQQVTLSCSPISGHRSVSWYQQTPGQGLQFLFEYFSETQRNKGNFPGRFSGRQFSNSRSEMNVSTLELGDSALYLCASRTGSTDTQYFGPGTRLTVL.

The chain carries TRBV7-2 and TRBJ2-7, with D maybe TRBD2 (7 bases). This CDR3 region has 13 residues. In germline, CDR1 is SGHTA, CDR2 FQGNSA. V gave up 5 bases and J gave up 6 bases, with 14 bases separating them. As DNA, the CDR3 is TGTGCCAGCAGCCTAGGGGGGGTCGGCGAGCAGTACTTC. This encodes CASSLGGVGEQYF.

This rearrangement joins TRBV19 to TRBJ1-2, with no clear D. The CDR3 consists of 16 residues. Between the trimmed V and J ends, which lost 5 bases and 3 bases, there was a span of 19 bases. CDR1 and CDR2 from the germline V gene are LNHDA and SQIVND (reference sequence). The CDR3 loop reads CASSHMVPAQDYGYTF. The CDR3, as DNA: TGTGCCAGTAGTCACATGGTTCCCGCCCAGGACTATGGCTACACCTTC.

The chain uses TRBV19 and TRBJ2-1; TRBD2 matches at 15 bases. CDR3 length: 16 residues. Germline CDR1 is LNHDA and CDR2 is SQIVND (reference sequence). After removal of 9 bases from V and 0 bases from J, the junction contained 3 bases not matched to a gene. CDR3: CASGLAGGISYNEQFF. CDR3 nucleotides: TGTGCCAGCGGACTAGCGGGGGGGATCTCCTACAATGAGCAGTTCTTC.

The chain carries TRBV27 and TRBJ2-3; 8 bases agree with TRBD2. The CDR3 is 20 residues long. The germline V gene has CDR1 MNHEY and CDR2 SMNVEV (reference sequence). J gave up 3 bases and V 6 bases, and 23 bases lay outside the gene matches. The CDR3 bases are TGTGCCAGCAGCTCCCTTGGTCGGAGTCGAGCGGGAGTATTGACAGATACGCAGTATTTT. It codes for CASSSLGRSRAGVLTDTQYF.

The table lists this clone with a few counts. V is TRBV2 and J is TRBJ1-2, with D unresolved. The CDR3 contains 12 residues. CDR1 is SNHLY and CDR2 is FYNNEI in the germline V gene. V was pared by 5 bases and J by 6 bases, with 10 bases between. CDR3 sequence (DNA): TGTGCCAGCAGTCCAGACACGGATGGCTACACCTTC. The encoded protein is CASSPDTDGYTF.